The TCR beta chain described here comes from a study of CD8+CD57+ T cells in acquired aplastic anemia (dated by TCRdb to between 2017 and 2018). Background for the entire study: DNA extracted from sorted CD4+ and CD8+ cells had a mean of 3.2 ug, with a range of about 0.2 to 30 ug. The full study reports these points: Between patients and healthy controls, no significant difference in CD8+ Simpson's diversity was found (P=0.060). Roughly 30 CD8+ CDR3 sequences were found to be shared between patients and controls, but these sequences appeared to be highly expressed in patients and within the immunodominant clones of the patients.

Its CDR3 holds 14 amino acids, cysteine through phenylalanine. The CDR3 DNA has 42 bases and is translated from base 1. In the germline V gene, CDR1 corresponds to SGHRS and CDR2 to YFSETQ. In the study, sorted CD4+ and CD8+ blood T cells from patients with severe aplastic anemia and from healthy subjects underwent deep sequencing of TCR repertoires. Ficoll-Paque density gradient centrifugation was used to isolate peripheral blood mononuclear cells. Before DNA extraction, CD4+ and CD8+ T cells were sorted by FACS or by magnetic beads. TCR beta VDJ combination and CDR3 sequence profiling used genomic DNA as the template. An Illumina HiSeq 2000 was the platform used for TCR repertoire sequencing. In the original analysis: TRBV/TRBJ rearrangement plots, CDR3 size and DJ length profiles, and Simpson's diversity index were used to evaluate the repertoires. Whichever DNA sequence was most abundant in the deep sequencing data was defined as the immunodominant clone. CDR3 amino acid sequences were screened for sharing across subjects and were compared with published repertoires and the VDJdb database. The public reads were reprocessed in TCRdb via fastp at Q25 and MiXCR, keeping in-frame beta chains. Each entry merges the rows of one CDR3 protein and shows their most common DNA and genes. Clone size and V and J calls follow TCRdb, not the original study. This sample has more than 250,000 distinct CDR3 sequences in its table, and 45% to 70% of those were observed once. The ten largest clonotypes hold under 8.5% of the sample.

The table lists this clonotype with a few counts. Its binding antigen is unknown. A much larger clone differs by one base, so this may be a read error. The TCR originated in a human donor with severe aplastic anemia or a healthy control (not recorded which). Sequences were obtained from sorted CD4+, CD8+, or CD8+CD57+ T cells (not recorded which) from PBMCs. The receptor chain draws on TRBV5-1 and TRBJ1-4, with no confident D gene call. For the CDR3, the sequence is CASKFSAGREKPFF. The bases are TGCGCCAGCAAATTTTCGGCGGGGAGGGAAAAACCGTTTTTT.